The 20 T cell receptor beta chains below were found in one sample sequenced in a study of blood T cells in healthy people across ages. Next came a second PCR, run for about 7 to 12 cycles, which used a sample-barcoded 5' primer along with a J-beta primer mix. TCRdb recomputed calls from the 5' RACE reads with MiXCR, one row per CDR3 protein. The table includes under 2,000,000 distinct CDR3 sequences, approximately 50% detected once. The sample was blood. The receptor set was obtained from a woman in her thirties or forties in good health.

The chain joins TRBV10-2 to TRBJ2-5; perhaps D is TRBD1 or TRBD2 (5 bases each). The germline V and J ends were trimmed by 2 bases and 5 bases, with 15 bases remaining between them. This CDR3 region has 15 residues. Germline V gene lookup returns CDR1 WSHSY and CDR2 SAAADI. The CDR3 DNA reads as TGCGCCAGCAGTGAGGGGACGGGGTTGGGGGAGACCCAGTACTTC. It is translated as CASSEGTGLGETQYF.

The CDR3 sequence is CASSQQDRGPSSNYGYTF. The CDR3 bases are TGTGCCAGCAGCCAACAGGACAGGGGGCCATCTTCTAACTATGGCTACACCTTC. The V gene is TRBV14, the J gene TRBJ1-2; 11 positions match TRBD1. Germline-derived CDR1 and CDR2 are SGHDN and FVKESK. J gave up 0 bases and V 2 bases, and 8 bases lay outside the gene matches. CDR3 size: 18 residues.

The chain uses TRBV3-1 and TRBJ2-7, with 8 bases matching TRBD1. Germline trimming cut 3 bases from V and 4 bases from J; bases unmatched to any gene: 8. CDR1 LGHDT and CDR2 YNNKEL come from the germline V gene (reference sequence). CDR3 length: 15 residues. The CDR3 here is CASSHTPGQVYEQYF. The CDR3 coding sequence is TGTGCCAGCAGCCATACCCCGGGACAGGTTTACGAGCAGTACTTC.

V gene TRBV29-1 combines with J gene TRBJ1-1; 7 bases line up with TRBD1. V lost 5 bases to trimming and J lost 2 bases; unmatched junction nucleotides: 8. Germline loops: CDR1 SQVTM, CDR2 ANQGSEA. The CDR3 consists of 14 residues. CDR3 in amino acids: CSVRSGGPNTEAFF. The CDR3 coding sequence is TGCAGCGTTAGGTCAGGGGGACCCAACACTGAAGCTTTCTTT.

This clonotype occurred a few times. V and J are TRBV6-5 and TRBJ1-1; tentatively, D is TRBD1 (6 bases). This CDR3 comprises 17 residues. Trimming shortened V by 4 bases and J by 1 base, and 19 bases separated the two germline ends. CDR1 is MNHEY and CDR2 is SVGAGI in the germline V gene. The CDR3 bases are TGTGCCAGCAGTTCCGACACCTGGACAGCTACGAACACTGAAGCTTTCTTT. This encodes CASSSDTWTATNTEAFF.

This chain connects TRBV7-2 to TRBJ1-2; 7 bases line up with TRBD1. Germline CDR1 reads SGHTA; CDR2 reads FQGNSA. This CDR3 is 15 amino acids long. Losses at the gene ends were 6 bases for V and 9 bases for J; bases not matched to a gene: 16. CDR3 DNA sequence: TGTGCCAGCAGTCAGGGGGGTTCCACGCTGGGGAGCTACACCTTC. This codes for CASSQGGSTLGSYTF.

On this clonotype itself: No conserved phenylalanine or tryptophan is present at the end of the CDR3, so a read error is the likely explanation. The DNA for the CDR3 is TGTGCCAGCAGCGTACGAACAGGGGCTAATGAGCAGTTCTTA. Protein product: CASSVRTGANEQFL. This rearrangement joins TRBV7-6 to TRBJ2-1; TRBD1 matches 7 bases. V shed 5 bases, J shed 7 bases, and the junction held 8 bases outside the gene matches. Germline V gene lookup returns CDR1 SGHVS and CDR2 FNYEAQ. The CDR3 has 14 amino acids.

V usage is TRBV11-2 and J usage is TRBJ1-5; D unresolved. Trimming took off 7 bases at V and 0 bases at J, with 10 bases between the two ends. The CDR3 loop spans 14 amino acids. Germline V lookup: CDR1 SGHAT, CDR2 FQNNGV. CDR3 coding DNA: TGTGCCAGCACCTACGGGGATAGCAATCAGCCCCAGCATTTT. This sequence encodes CASTYGDSNQPQHF.

J is TRBJ2-4 and V is TRBV6-6; the D gene could be TRBD1 or TRBD2 (6 bases each). The J call may be mistaken, given a closer DNA end match to TRBJ2-7. Germline loops: CDR1 MNHNY, CDR2 SVGAGI (reference sequence). This CDR3 spans 15 amino acids. This chain's CDR3 is CASSYSGGSNYEQYF. DNA for the CDR3: TGTGCCAGCAGTTACTCAGGGGGGTCTAACTACGAGCAGTACTTC.

The chain uses TRBV7-2 and TRBJ2-7, with D unresolved. The CDR3 is 17 residues long. Trimming removed 10 bases from V and 2 bases from J, with 27 bases in between. The germline CDR1 and CDR2 sequences are SGHTA and FQGNSA. The CDR3 DNA is TGTGCCACCCAATGGGGAACTTCACAAATGGTCCCCTACGAGCAGTACTTC. Translated, it gives CATQWGTSQMVPYEQYF.

The genes are TRBV5-1 and TRBJ1-1; 8 bases agree with TRBD1. CDR3 length equals 15 residues. Trimming removed 5 bases from V and 0 bases from J; junction bases left unmatched: 6. The V gene's germline CDR1 is SGHRS and CDR2 YFSETQ. The chain's CDR3 is CASRIGQGLNTEAFF. In nucleotides, the CDR3 is TGCGCCAGCAGAATTGGACAGGGATTGAACACTGAAGCTTTCTTT.

V is TRBV13 and J is TRBJ2-4; no clear D. The CDR3 length is 13 residues. Trimming removed 3 bases at V and 13 bases at J, with 16 bases between. Germline assignment: CDR1 PRHDT and CDR2 FYEKMQ (reference sequence). The CDR3: CASSFPGPEEQYF. Written as DNA, the CDR3 is TGTGCCAGCAGCTTTCCGGGCCCGGAAGAGCAGTACTTC.

Regarding this clonotype: A junction end diverges from the germline sequence, so it may reflect a read error. This chain uses TRBV29-1 with TRBJ2-6; tentative D call: TRBD1 (5 bases). The CDR3 has 14 residues. CDR1 and CDR2 (germline): SQVTM, ANQGSEA. The CDR3 DNA sequence: TGCAGCGCTCCGATCGACACTGGGGCCAACGTCCCGACTTTC. This encodes CSAPIDTGANVPTF.

V is TRBV6-2 or TRBV6-3 and J is TRBJ2-5, with TRBD2 identical over 9 bases. The ends lost 6 bases at V and 11 bases at J; junction bases unmatched: 22. The CDR3 runs to 17 residues. From germline, CDR1 is MNHEY and CDR2 SVGEGT. The CDR3 region is CASSPHGLAGRGNEQYF. The CDR3 DNA is TGTGCCAGCAGCCCCCATGGGCTAGCGGGGCGGGGAAATGAGCAGTACTTC.

The gene calls are TRBV6-6 and TRBJ2-5; D is tentatively TRBD1 or TRBD2 (5 bases each). The CDR3 totals 13 residues. From germline, CDR1 is MNHNY and CDR2 SVGAGI (reference sequence). The V gene lost 7 bases and the J gene lost 0 bases, with 9 bases spanning the gap. Here the CDR3 reads CASTRDHQETQYF. The CDR3 bases are TGTGCCAGCACCAGGGACCACCAAGAGACCCAGTACTTC.

This sequence joins TRBV6-6 and TRBJ2-5, with 14 bases matching TRBD2. The DNA end favors TRBJ2-4, so the J call may be wrong. This CDR3 spans 15 amino acids. CDR1 and CDR2 from the germline V gene are MNHNY and SVGAGI (reference sequence). This CDR3 reads CASSKTSGGAGIQYF. The CDR3 DNA is TGTGCCAGCAGTAAGACTAGCGGGGGGGCTGGCATTCAGTACTTC.

The chain combines TRBV7-9 with TRBJ1-2; TRBD1 matches at 9 bases. The ends lost 5 bases at V and 3 bases at J; junction bases unmatched: 7. This CDR3 contains 15 residues. The germline V gene encodes CDR1 SEHNR and CDR2 FQNEAQ (reference sequence). The CDR3 DNA follows: TGTGCCAGCAGCCCGCTGGGACAGGGAGACTATGGCTACACCTTC. Its translation is CASSPLGQGDYGYTF.

The chain is built from TRBV20-1 and TRBJ1-1, with D unclear. This CDR3 has 16 residues. The V gene's germline CDR1 is DFQATT and CDR2 SNEGSKA (reference sequence). This chain's CDR3 is CSPETGMGRGNTEAFF. The CDR3 region has the DNA TGCAGCCCCGAGACGGGCATGGGAAGAGGGAACACTGAAGCTTTCTTT.

The V gene is TRBV6-2 or TRBV6-3, the J gene TRBJ2-1, with D tentatively TRBD2 (6 bases). The germline V gene encodes CDR1 MNHEY and CDR2 SVGEGT. The CDR3 is 12 amino acids. Trimming took off 11 bases at V and 3 bases at J, with 11 bases between the two ends. CDR3 nucleotide sequence: TGTGCCGTGGAGGGGTACTACAATGAGCAGTTCTTC. Its protein product is CAVEGYYNEQFF.

This clonotype was picked up a small number of times. The chain employs TRBV4-2 and TRBJ2-1, with 7 bases aligning to TRBD2. CDR1 and CDR2 (germline): LGHNA, YNFKEQ. Unmatched junction bases numbered 14, after V lost 3 bases and J lost 6 bases. The CDR3 has 17 amino acids. The CDR3 DNA reads TGTGCCAGCAGCCACTCCTCAGGGCTAGCGGCGGGCAATGAGCAGTTCTTC. Protein product: CASSHSSGLAAGNEQFF.